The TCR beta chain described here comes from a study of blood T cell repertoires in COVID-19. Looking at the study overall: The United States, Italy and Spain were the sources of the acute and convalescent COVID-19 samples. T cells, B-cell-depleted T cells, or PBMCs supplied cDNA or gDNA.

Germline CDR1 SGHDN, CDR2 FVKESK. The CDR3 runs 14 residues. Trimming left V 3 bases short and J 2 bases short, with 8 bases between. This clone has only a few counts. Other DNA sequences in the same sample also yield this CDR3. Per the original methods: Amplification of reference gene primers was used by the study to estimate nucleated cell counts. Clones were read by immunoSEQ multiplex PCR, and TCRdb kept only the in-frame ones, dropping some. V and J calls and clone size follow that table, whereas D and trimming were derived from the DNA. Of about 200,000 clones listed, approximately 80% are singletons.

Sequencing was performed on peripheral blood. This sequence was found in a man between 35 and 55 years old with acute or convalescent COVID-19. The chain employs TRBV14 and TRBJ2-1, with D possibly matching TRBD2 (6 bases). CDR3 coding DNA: TGTGCCAGCAGCCAGGGGGGACCCTACAATGAGCAGTTCTTC. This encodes CASSQGGPYNEQFF. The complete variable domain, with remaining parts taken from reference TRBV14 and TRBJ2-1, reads EAGVTQFPSHSVIEKGQTVTLRCDPISGHDNLYWYRRVMGKEIKFLLHFVKESKQDESGMPNNRFLAERTGGTYSTLKVQPAELEDSGVYFCASSQGGPYNEQFFGPGTRLTVL.